The clone carrying this TCR beta chain was observed once. This sample is part of a study of cytomegalovirus exposure and HLA in healthy donors. The PCR used 60 Vbeta and 13 Jbeta primers. The method was immunoSEQ multiplex PCR; TCRdb's version includes in-frame clones alone and lacks a portion of them. The top ten hold 1.3% of the sample, which has 200,000 to 250,000 clones, roughly 84% seen once. Source material: PBMCs. This sequence was found in a human donor in good health.

CDR3 amino acids: CASSQEVVTNNYEQYF. The CDR3 region has the DNA TGCGCCAGCAGCCAAGAAGTTGTGACTAACAATTACGAGCAGTACTTC. The chain combines TRBV4-3 with TRBJ2-7; perhaps TRBD2 as D (5 bases). From germline, CDR1 is LGHNA and CDR2 YSLEER. This CDR3 spans 16 amino acids. V lost 0 bases, J lost 4 bases, and 16 bases lay in between.